The clone carrying this T cell receptor beta chain was observed a handful of times. The antigen remains unidentified. These data are taken from a study of CD8 T cells in ankylosing spondylitis. Overall study results and limits: Some motif variants had been reported before (in reactive arthritis synovial fluid and blood). As for the disease-linked clones, they showed a CD8+ phenotype and occurred at relatively low frequencies in peripheral blood. Clones linked to disease were reported to show significant enrichment in matched ankylosing spondylitis synovial fluid. For ankylosing spondylitis blood, a TCR beta motif of roughly 8 highly homologous variants appeared characteristic.

From germline, CDR1 is MNHEY and CDR2 SVGEGT. The V and J ends lost 7 bases and 6 bases, in that order; junction bases with no gene match: 0. This CDR3 is 12 amino acids long. TCRdb recomputed calls from the 5' RACE reads with MiXCR, one row per CDR3 protein. The data contain 300,000 to 350,000 distinct CDR3 sequences, 11% of them seen just once; the ten biggest clones take up roughly 9.2%. V usage is TRBV6-2 or TRBV6-3 and J usage is TRBJ2-2; 9 bases line up with TRBD2. What was sequenced was blood, either unsorted or a sorted T cell fraction (not recorded which). This receptor was taken from a female donor with ankylosing spondylitis or in good health (not recorded which). Here the CDR3 reads CASKREAGELFF. The CDR3 DNA is TGTGCCAGCAAGCGGGAGGCCGGGGAGCTGTTTTTT.